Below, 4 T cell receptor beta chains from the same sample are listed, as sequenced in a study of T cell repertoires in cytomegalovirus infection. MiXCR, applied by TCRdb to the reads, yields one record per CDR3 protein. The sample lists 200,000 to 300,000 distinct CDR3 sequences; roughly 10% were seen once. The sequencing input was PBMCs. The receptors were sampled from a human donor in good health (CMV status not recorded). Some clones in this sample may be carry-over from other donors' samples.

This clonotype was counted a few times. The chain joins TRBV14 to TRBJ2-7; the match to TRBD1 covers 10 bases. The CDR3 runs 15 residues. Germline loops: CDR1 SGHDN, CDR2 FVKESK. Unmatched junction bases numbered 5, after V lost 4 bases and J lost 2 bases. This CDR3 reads CASSRAGQGTYEQYF. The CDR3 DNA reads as TGTGCCAGCAGCCGCGCGGGACAGGGGACCTACGAGCAGTACTTC. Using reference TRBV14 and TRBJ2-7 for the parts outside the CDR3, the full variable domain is EAGVTQFPSHSVIEKGQTVTLRCDPISGHDNLYWYRRVMGKEIKFLLHFVKESKQDESGMPNNRFLAERTGGTYSTLKVQPAELEDSGVYFCASSRAGQGTYEQYFGPGTRLTVT.

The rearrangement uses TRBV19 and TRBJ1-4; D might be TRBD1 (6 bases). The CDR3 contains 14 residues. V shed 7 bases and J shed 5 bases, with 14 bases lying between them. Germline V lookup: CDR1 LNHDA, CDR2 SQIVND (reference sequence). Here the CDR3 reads CASKEWGPNEKLFF. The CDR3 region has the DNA TGTGCCAGTAAGGAATGGGGGCCCAATGAAAAACTGTTTTTT. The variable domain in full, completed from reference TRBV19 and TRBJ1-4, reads DGGITQSPKYLFRKEGQNVTLSCEQNLNHDAMYWYRQDPGQGLRLIYYSQIVNDFQKGDIAEGYSVSREKKESFPLTVTSAQKNPTAFYLCASKEWGPNEKLFFGSGTQLSVL.

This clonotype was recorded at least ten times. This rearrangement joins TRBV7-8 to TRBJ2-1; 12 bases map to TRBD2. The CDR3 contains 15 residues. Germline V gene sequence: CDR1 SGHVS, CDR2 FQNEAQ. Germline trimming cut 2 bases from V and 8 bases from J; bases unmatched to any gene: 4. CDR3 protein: CASSLTSGRIHEQFF. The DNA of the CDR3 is TGTGCCAGCAGCTTAACTAGCGGGAGGATCCATGAGCAGTTCTTC.

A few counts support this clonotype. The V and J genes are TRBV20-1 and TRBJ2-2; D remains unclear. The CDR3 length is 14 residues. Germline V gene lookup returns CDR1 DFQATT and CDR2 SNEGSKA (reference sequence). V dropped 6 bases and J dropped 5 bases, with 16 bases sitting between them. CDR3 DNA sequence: TGCAGTGCCGTCCCGGGCTCTGGGACCGGGGAGCTGTTTTTT. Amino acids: CSAVPGSGTGELFF.